This is a list of T cell receptor beta chains from one sample in a study of shared clonotypes between healthy human individuals. Clones were read by immunoSEQ multiplex PCR, and TCRdb kept only the in-frame ones, dropping some. This repertoire shows about 2.1 million clones, 85% to 95% found once; its top ten account for around 1.8%. The specimen sequenced was naive CD8+ T cells from PBMCs. The source is a man between 18 and 35 years old in good health. Some clones in this sample may be carry-over from other donors' samples. Both conserved end residues are part of each CDR3. The D gene is left open where the match is weak. Expanded clones get a size class; other rows say once, few or many, or leave the size out.

>NA|TRBJ2-6|NA|TRBV19
CASSMAPPESTNVLTF
TGTGCCAGTAGTATGGCGCCTCCGGAGAGTACCAACGTCCTGACTTTC
>TRBD2|TRBJ2-7|NA|TRBV7-2
CASSPAGTSGRSSYEQYF
TGTGCCAGCAGCCCTGCCGGGACTAGCGGGAGGAGCTCCTACGAGCAGTACTTC
>TRBD1|TRBJ2-7|NA|TRBV4-3
CASSHGTDRAWYEQYF
TGCGCCAGCAGCCACGGGACGGACAGGGCCTGGTACGAGCAGTACTTC
>NA|TRBJ2-7|NA|TRBV29-1
CSVIDGTSSYEQYF
TGCAGCGTTATTGATGGGACAAGCTCCTACGAGCAGTACTTC
>NA|TRBJ2-3|NA|TRBV9
CASSFSFDSKNKDTQYF
TGTGCCAGCAGCTTCAGCTTTGACTCAAAAAACAAAGATACGCAGTATTTT
>NA|TRBJ1-2|NA|TRBV4-3
CASSPRDTGPHGYTF
TGCGCCAGCAGCCCCCGGGACACCGGACCCCATGGCTACACCTTC
>NA|TRBJ1-4|NA|TRBV6-5
CASRGTATNEKLFF
TGTGCCAGCAGGGGCACCGCAACTAATGAAAAACTGTTTTTT
>NA|TRBJ2-3|NA|TRBV13
CASSPQRGIGADTQYF
TGTGCCAGCAGCCCACAAAGGGGGATCGGGGCAGATACGCAGTATTTT
>NA|TRBJ2-7|NA|TRBV5-6
CASSLAGGYPYEQYF
TGTGCCAGCAGCTTGGCGGGTGGTTACCCCTACGAGCAGTACTTC
>NA|TRBJ1-2|NA|TRBV25-1
CASGLGHGYTF
TGTGCCAGCGGCCTGGGGCATGGCTACACCTTC
>NA|TRBJ2-1|NA|TRBV7-2
CASSLIAHEQFF
TGTGCCAGCAGCTTAATTGCCCATGAGCAGTTCTTC
>TRBD1|TRBJ1-2|NA|TRBV6-6
CASSFPDRGHSYGYTF
TGTGCCAGCAGTTTCCCGGACAGGGGGCATTCCTATGGCTACACCTTC
>TRBD1|TRBJ2-2|NA|TRBV2
CASRRIKSDRGRTGELFF
TGTGCCAGCAGAAGGATCAAATCGGACAGGGGGCGAACCGGGGAGCTGTTTTTT
>NA|TRBJ1-4|NA|TRBV5-4
CASSLTLGLNEKLFF
TGTGCCAGCAGCTTGACCTTAGGGTTGAATGAAAAACTGTTTTTT
>TRBD2|TRBJ2-1|NA|TRBV11-2
CASRSAGGIYNEQFF
TGTGCCAGCAGATCCGCGGGAGGGATCTACAATGAGCAGTTCTTC
>TRBD1|TRBJ2-2|NA|TRBV7-2
CASSLDRDRANTGELFF
TGTGCCAGCAGCCTAGACCGGGACAGGGCCAACACCGGGGAGCTGTTTTTT
>NA|TRBJ2-2|NA|TRBV5-1
CASSQIGGIGSGELFF
TGCGCCAGCAGCCAAATAGGCGGGATAGGAAGCGGGGAGCTGTTTTTT
>TRBD2|TRBJ2-1|NA|TRBV10-3
CAISGGGRDFRNEQFF
TGTGCCATCAGCGGGGGGGGCAGGGATTTTAGGAATGAGCAGTTCTTC
>TRBD2|TRBJ2-5|NA|TRBV27
CASSLLREVGTPYF
TGTGCCAGCAGTTTACTGCGGGAGGTTGGTACCCCGTACTTC
>NA|TRBJ2-2|NA|TRBV29-1
CSVRWGADTGELFF
TGCAGCGTTCGTTGGGGGGCCGACACCGGGGAGCTGTTTTTT
>TRBD2|TRBJ2-2|NA|TRBV10-2
CASSESRGLAGAGELFF
TGCGCCAGCAGTGAGTCGCGGGGACTAGCGGGAGCCGGGGAGCTGTTTTTT
>TRBD1|TRBJ1-2|NA|TRBV29-1
CSAEATGQNYGYTF
TGCAGCGCTGAGGCTACGGGACAGAACTATGGCTACACCTTC
>TRBD1|TRBJ1-1|NA|TRBV7-9
CASSLGTGIGTEAFF
TGTGCCAGCAGCTTAGGGACAGGGATCGGCACTGAAGCTTTCTTT
>NA|TRBJ1-3|NA|TRBV25-1
CASSEFGGTYGNTIYF
TGTGCCAGCAGTGAATTTGGGGGGACATATGGAAACACCATATATTTT
>TRBD1|TRBJ1-4|NA|TRBV27
CASSFSPGQGILPTNEKLFF
TGTGCCAGCAGTTTCTCACCGGGACAGGGTATATTACCAACTAATGAAAAACTGTTTTTT
>NA|TRBJ1-2|NA|TRBV14
CASSFEGLYGYTF
TGTGCCAGCAGTTTTGAGGGCCTCTATGGCTACACCTTC
>NA|TRBJ2-1|once|TRBV7-9
CASSLAIGGLDEQFF
TGTGCCAGCAGCTTAGCGATCGGCGGCTTAGATGAGCAGTTCTTC
>TRBD1|TRBJ2-2|NA|TRBV5-1
CASTEVPGGATGGELFF
TGCGCCAGCACCGAGGTCCCAGGGGGCGCAACCGGCGGGGAGCTGTTTTTT
>TRBD1|TRBJ1-4|once|TRBV13
CASSLGDRGGEKLFF
TGTGCCAGCAGCTTAGGCGACAGGGGTGGCGAAAAACTGTTTTTT
>NA|TRBJ2-5|NA|TRBV9
CASSVAGAPQETQYF
TGTGCCAGCAGCGTGGCGGGGGCCCCCCAAGAGACCCAGTACTTC
>NA|TRBJ2-7|NA|TRBV27
CASSLRGGYEQYF
TGTGCCAGCAGTTTAAGGGGGGGATACGAGCAGTACTTC
>NA|TRBJ2-5|NA|TRBV6-5
CASSYSILRETQYF
TGTGCCAGCAGTTACTCGATATTAAGGGAGACCCAGTACTTC
>NA|TRBJ2-3|NA|TRBV6-1
CASSASSWSTDTQYF
TGTGCCAGCAGTGCCAGTTCGTGGAGTACAGATACGCAGTATTTT
>NA|TRBJ2-7|NA|TRBV18
CASSPLTELYEQYF
TGTGCCAGCTCACCATTGACAGAACTATACGAGCAGTACTTC
>TRBD2|TRBJ2-1|NA|TRBV29-1
CSVLAGNEQFF
TGCAGCGTTTTAGCGGGAAATGAGCAGTTCTTC
>NA|TRBJ2-7|NA|TRBV5-8
CASSLKFWDEQYF
TGTGCCAGCAGCTTAAAATTCTGGGACGAGCAGTACTTC
>TRBD1|TRBJ1-5|NA|TRBV7-8
CASNPTGYSNQPQHF
TGTGCCAGCAACCCGACAGGGTATAGCAATCAGCCCCAGCATTTT
>TRBD1|TRBJ1-1|few|TRBV4-1
CASSPQWQGVTEAFF
TGCGCCAGCAGCCCACAGTGGCAGGGGGTCACTGAAGCTTTCTTT
>NA|TRBJ2-1|NA|TRBV6-4
CAPRYEQFF
TGTGCCCCAAGGTATGAGCAGTTCTTC
>NA|TRBJ1-1|NA|TRBV27
CASSFLGGPDTEAFF
TGTGCCAGCAGTTTTTTAGGGGGGCCTGACACTGAAGCTTTCTTT
>NA|TRBJ2-7|NA|TRBV13
CASSPGPPVLVEQYF
TGTGCCAGCAGCCCCGGGCCTCCGGTGTTGGTCGAGCAGTACTTC
>NA|TRBJ2-6|NA|TRBV10-3
CAISESKALPGANVLTF
TGTGCCATCAGTGAGTCCAAGGCCTTGCCTGGGGCCAACGTCCTGACTTTC
>NA|TRBJ2-7|NA|TRBV27
CASSLMPGYEQYF
TGTGCCAGCAGTTTAATGCCGGGTTACGAGCAGTACTTC
>TRBD2|TRBJ2-7|NA|TRBV7-9
CASSLALGLAAIYEQYF
TGTGCCAGCAGCTTAGCGCTCGGGCTAGCGGCAATCTACGAGCAGTACTTC
>TRBD2|TRBJ2-1|once|TRBV5-1
CASSRGLAGGPNNEQFF
TGCGCCAGCAGCCGAGGGCTAGCGGGAGGGCCAAACAATGAGCAGTTCTTC
>TRBD2|TRBJ2-7|NA|TRBV7-3
CASSLRVAFARLAGVYYEQYF
TGTGCCAGCAGCTTACGGGTTGCGTTTGCACGACTAGCGGGAGTATATTACGAGCAGTACTTC
>TRBD1|TRBJ2-4|NA|TRBV7-9
CASSFQGVAKNIQYF
TGTGCCAGCAGCTTCCAGGGGGTAGCCAAAAACATTCAGTACTTC
>TRBD1|TRBJ2-2|NA|TRBV13
CASSSRQGAGTGELFF
TGTGCCAGCAGCTCTAGACAGGGGGCAGGCACCGGGGAGCTGTTTTTT
>TRBD2|TRBJ2-5|NA|TRBV28
CASSLRREGQETQYF
TGTGCCAGCAGTTTAAGGAGGGAGGGCCAAGAGACCCAGTACTTC
>TRBD2|TRBJ2-7|NA|TRBV7-8
CASSLVGETAGGSEQYF
TGTGCCAGCAGCTTAGTGGGAGAGACAGCGGGAGGGAGCGAGCAGTACTTC
>TRBD2|TRBJ2-1|NA|TRBV7-8
CASSFTSGVSYNEQFF
TGTGCCAGCAGCTTCACTAGCGGGGTCTCCTACAATGAGCAGTTCTTC